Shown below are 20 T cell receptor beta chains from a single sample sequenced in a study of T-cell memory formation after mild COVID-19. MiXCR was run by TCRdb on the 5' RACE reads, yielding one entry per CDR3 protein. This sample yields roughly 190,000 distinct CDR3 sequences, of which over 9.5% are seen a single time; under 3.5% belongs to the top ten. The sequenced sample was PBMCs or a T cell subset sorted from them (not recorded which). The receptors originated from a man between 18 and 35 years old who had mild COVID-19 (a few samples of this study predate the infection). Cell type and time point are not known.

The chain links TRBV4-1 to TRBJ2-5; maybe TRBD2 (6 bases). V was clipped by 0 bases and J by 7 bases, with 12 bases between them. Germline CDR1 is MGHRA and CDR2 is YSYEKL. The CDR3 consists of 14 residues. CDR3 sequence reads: CASSQEGAGGTQYF. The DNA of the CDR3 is TGCGCCAGCAGCCAAGAGGGAGCGGGCGGGACCCAGTACTTC.

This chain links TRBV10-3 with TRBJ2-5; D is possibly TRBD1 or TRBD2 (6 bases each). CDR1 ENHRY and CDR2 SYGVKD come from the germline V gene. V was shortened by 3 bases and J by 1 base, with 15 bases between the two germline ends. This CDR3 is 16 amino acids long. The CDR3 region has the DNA TGTGCCATCAGTGACCGGAGGGGGGCGATCCAAGAGACCCAGTACTTC. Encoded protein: CAISDRRGAIQETQYF.

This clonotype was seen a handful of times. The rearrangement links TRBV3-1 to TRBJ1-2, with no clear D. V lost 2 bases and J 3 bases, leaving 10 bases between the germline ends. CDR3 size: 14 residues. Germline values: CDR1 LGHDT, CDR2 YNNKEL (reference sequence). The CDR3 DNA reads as TGTGCCAGCAGCCAAACCTTCCGGGACTATGGCTACACCTTC. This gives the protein CASSQTFRDYGYTF.

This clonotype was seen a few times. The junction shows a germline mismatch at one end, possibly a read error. The DNA for the CDR3 is TGCATTGCTAGATTGGAAAGCACAGATACGCAGTATTTT. Protein product: CIARLESTDTQYF. The chain joins TRBV20-1 to TRBJ2-3; D call uncertain. The CDR3 is 13 residues long. From germline, CDR1 is DFQATT and CDR2 SNEGSKA (reference sequence).

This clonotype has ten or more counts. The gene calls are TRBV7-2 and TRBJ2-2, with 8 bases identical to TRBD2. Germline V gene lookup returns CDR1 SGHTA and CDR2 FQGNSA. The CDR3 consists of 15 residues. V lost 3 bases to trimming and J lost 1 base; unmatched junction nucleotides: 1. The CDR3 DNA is TGTGCCAGCAGCTTTAGCGGGATGAACACCGGGGAGCTGTTTTTT. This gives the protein CASSFSGMNTGELFF.

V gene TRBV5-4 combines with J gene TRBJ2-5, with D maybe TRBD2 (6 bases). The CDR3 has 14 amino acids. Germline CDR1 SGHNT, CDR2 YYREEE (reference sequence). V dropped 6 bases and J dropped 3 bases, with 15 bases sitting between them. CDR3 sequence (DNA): TGTGCCAGCACCCGCGTGTGGGGGGAAGAGACCCAGTACTTC. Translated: CASTRVWGEETQYF.

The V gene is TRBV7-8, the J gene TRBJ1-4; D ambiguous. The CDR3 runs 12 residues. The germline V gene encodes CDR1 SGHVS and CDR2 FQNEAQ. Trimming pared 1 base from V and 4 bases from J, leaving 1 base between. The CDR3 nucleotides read TGTGCCAGCAGCTTAGATAATGAAAAACTGTTTTTT. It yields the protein CASSLDNEKLFF.

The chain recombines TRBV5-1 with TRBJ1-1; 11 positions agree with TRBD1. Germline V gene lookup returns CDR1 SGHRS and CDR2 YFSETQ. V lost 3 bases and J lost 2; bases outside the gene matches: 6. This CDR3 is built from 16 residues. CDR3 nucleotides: TGCGCCAGCAGCTACACCGGGACAGGGGGTAACACTGAAGCTTTCTTT. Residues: CASSYTGTGGNTEAFF.

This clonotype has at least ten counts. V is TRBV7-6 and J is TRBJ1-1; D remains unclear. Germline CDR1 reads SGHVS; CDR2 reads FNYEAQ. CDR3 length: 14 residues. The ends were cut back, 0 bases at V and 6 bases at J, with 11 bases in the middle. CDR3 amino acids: CASSLAPGFAEAFF. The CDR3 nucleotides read TGTGCCAGCAGCTTAGCGCCGGGGTTCGCTGAAGCTTTCTTT.

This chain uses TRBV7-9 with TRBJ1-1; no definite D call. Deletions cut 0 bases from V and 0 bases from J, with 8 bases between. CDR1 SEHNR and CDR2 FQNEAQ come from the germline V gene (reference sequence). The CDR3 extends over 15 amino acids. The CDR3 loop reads CASSLADIMNTEAFF. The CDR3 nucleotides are TGTGCCAGCAGCTTAGCAGATATTATGAACACTGAAGCTTTCTTT.

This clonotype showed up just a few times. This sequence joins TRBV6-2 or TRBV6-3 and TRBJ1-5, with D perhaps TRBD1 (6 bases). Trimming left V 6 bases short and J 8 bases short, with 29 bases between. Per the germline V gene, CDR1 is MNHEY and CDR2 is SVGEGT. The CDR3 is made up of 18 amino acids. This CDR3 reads CASRLTGTSSLSGEPQHF. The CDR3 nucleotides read TGTGCCAGCAGATTGACCGGGACGAGCTCTCTTTCAGGGGAGCCCCAGCATTTT.

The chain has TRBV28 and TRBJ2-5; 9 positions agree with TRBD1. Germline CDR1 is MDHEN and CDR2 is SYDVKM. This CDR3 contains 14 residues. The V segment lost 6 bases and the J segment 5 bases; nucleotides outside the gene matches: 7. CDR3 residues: CASSWTGVPETQYF. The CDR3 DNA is TGTGCCAGCAGCTGGACAGGGGTCCCGGAGACCCAGTACTTC.

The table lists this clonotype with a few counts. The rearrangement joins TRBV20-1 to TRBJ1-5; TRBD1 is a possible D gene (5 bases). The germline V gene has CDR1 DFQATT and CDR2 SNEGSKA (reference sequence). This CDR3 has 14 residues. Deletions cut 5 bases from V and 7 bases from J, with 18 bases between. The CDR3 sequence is CSADDPREGQPQHF. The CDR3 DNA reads TGCAGTGCTGATGACCCCAGGGAAGGGCAGCCCCAGCATTTT.

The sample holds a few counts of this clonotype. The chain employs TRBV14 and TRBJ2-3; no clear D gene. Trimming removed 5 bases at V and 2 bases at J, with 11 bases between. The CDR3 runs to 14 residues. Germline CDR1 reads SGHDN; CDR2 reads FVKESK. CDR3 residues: CASSLSIVTDTQYF. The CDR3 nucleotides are TGTGCCAGCAGCTTGTCGATAGTCACAGATACGCAGTATTTT.

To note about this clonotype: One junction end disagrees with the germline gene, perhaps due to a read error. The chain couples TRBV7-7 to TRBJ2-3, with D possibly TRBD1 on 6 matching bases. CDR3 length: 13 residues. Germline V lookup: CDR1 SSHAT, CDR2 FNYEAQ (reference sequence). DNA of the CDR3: TGTGCTAGCAGCTTACAGGGTCTGGATACGCAGTATTTT. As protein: CASSLQGLDTQYF.

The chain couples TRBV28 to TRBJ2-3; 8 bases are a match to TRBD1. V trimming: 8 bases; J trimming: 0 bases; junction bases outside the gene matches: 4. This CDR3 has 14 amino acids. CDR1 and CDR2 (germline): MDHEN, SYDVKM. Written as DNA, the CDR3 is TGTGCCAGCGGGCGGACAGGGAGCACAGATACGCAGTATTTT. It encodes CASGRTGSTDTQYF.

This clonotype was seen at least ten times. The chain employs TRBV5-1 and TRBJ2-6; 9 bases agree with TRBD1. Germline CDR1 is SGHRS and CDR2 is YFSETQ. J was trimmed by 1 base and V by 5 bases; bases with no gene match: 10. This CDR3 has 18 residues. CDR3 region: CASRSSGTGPSGANVLTF. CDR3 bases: TGCGCCAGCAGATCTTCCGGGACAGGGCCTTCTGGGGCCAACGTCCTGACTTTC. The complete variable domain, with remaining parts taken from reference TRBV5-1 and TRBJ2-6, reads KAGVTQTPRYLIKTRGQQVTLSCSPISGHRSVSWYQQTPGQGLQFLFEYFSETQRNKGNFPGRFSGRQFSNSRSEMNVSTLELGDSALYLCASRSSGTGPSGANVLTFGAGSRLTVL.

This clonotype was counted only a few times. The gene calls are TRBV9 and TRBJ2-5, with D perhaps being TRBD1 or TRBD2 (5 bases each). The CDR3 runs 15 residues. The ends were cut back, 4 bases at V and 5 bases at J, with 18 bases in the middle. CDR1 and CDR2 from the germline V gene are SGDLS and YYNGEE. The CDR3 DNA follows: TGTGCCAGCAGCACCGGGGCGGTGCCGGGTGAGACCCAGTACTTC. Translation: CASSTGAVPGETQYF.

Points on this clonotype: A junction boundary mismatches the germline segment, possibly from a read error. CDR3 sequence (DNA): TGTGCCAGCAGTTACAGGGCAGGGGGGGATCAGGCCCAGCATTTT. Protein: CASSYRAGGDQAQHF. The chain joins TRBV6-5 to TRBJ1-5; 7 nucleotides match TRBD1. The V gene's germline CDR1 is MNHEY and CDR2 SVGAGI. The CDR3 spans 15 residues.

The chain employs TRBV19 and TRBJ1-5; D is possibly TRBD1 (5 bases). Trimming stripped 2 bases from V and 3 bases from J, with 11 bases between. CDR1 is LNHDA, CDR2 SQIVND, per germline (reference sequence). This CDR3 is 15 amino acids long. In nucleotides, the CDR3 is TGTGCCAGTAGTATAAGAGGGGCCAACAATCAGCCCCAGCATTTT. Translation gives CASSIRGANNQPQHF. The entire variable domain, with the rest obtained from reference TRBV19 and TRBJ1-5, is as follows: DGGITQSPKYLFRKEGQNVTLSCEQNLNHDAMYWYRQDPGQGLRLIYYSQIVNDFQKGDIAEGYSVSREKKESFPLTVTSAQKNPTAFYLCASSIRGANNQPQHFGDGTRLSIL.